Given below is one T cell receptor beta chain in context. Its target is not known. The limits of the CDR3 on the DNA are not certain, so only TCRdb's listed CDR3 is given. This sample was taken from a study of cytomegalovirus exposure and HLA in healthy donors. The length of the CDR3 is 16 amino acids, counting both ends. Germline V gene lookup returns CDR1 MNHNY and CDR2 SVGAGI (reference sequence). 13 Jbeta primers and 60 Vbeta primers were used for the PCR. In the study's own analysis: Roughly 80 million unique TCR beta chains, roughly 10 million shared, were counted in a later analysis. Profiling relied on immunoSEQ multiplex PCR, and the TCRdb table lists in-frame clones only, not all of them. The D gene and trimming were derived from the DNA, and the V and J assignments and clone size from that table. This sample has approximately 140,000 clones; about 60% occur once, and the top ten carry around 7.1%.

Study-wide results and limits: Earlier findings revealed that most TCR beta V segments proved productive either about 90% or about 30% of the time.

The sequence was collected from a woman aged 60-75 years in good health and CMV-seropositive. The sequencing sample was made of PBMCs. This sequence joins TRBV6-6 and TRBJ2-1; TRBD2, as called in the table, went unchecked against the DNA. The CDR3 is CASSSSTSGNRNEQFF.